The 23 T cell receptor beta chains listed next were all sequenced from one sample in a study of regulatory T cells in long-lasting Graves disease. Arm-PCR with iRepertoire HTBI primers amplified the CDR3 regions for these TCR beta libraries. TCRdb passed the multiplex PCR reads through MiXCR, listing each CDR3 protein once. The sample includes hundreds of thousands of distinct CDR3 sequences, less than 25% seen only once; the top ten take over 7.5%. Specified time point: persistent/refractory GD, antithyroid drugs over 5 years with positive TRAb. After RNA was extracted from PBMCs, the TCR library was made from it. The source was peripheral blood mononuclear cells (PBMCs), collected when the disease was refractory, from a patient treated with antithyroid drugs. Receptors originate from a female donor with Graves disease.

This clonotype was seen repeatedly, ten times or more. The chain carries TRBV9 and TRBJ2-7; D could derive from TRBD1 or TRBD2 (6 bases each). Trimming removed 0 bases from V and 0 bases from J, with 10 bases in between. The CDR3 is 15 amino acids. Looked up from germline, CDR1 is SGDLS and CDR2 is YYNGEE. In DNA form, the CDR3 reads TGTGCCAGCAGCGTAGGGGGGGACAACTCCTACGAGCAGTACTTC. It codes for CASSVGGDNSYEQYF. Full variable domain (missing parts from reference TRBV9 and TRBJ2-7): DSGVTQTPKHLITATGQRVTLRCSPRSGDLSVYWYQQSLDQGLQFLIQYYNGEERAKGNILERFSAQQFPDLHSELNLSSLELGDSALYFCASSVGGDNSYEQYFGPGTRLTVT.

The sample holds many counts of this clonotype. The genes are TRBV11-2 and TRBJ1-1; D is undetermined. Trimming stripped 0 bases from V and 5 bases from J, with 10 bases between. Germline V CDR1 and CDR2: SGHAT, FQNNGV. CDR3 length: 14 residues. The CDR3 coding sequence is TGTGCCAGCAGCTTAGATCCCGTTCTGACTGAAGCTTTCTTT. Protein: CASSLDPVLTEAFF.

This clonotype was counted at least ten times. This chain uses TRBV3-1 with TRBJ2-7; 10 bases align to TRBD1. There are 14 residues in the CDR3. The trim removed 4 bases at V and 4 bases at J, leaving 4 bases unmatched. Germline V gene data show CDR1 as LGHDT and CDR2 as YNNKEL (reference sequence). Here the CDR3 DNA reads TGTGCCAGCAGCCGAAGGGACAGGGGTTACGAGCAGTACTTC. Protein sequence: CASSRRDRGYEQYF.

V gene TRBV4-3 combines with J gene TRBJ2-7; D is possibly TRBD2 (5 bases). V was clipped by 0 bases and J by 5 bases, with 11 bases between them. Germline values: CDR1 LGHNA, CDR2 YSLEER. The CDR3 is made up of 14 amino acids. The CDR3 sequence: CASSQEMGSHEQYF. The CDR3 DNA reads TGCGCCAGCAGCCAAGAGATGGGGAGCCACGAGCAGTACTTC.

This clonotype occurred many times. The chain uses TRBV28 and TRBJ1-1; no clear D gene. CDR3 size: 14 residues. Germline loops: CDR1 MDHEN, CDR2 SYDVKM. The ends were cut back, 3 bases at V and 4 bases at J, with 12 bases in the middle. The CDR3, as DNA: TGTGCCAGCAGTTTCGTGGTTTCATTCACTGAAGCTTTCTTT. This translates into CASSFVVSFTEAFF.

This clonotype was counted only a few times. The chain recombines TRBV28 with TRBJ1-5, with 10 bases fitting TRBD1. The CDR3 has 17 amino acids. Germline-derived CDR1 and CDR2 are MDHEN and SYDVKM. V lost 8 bases and J lost 6; bases outside the gene matches: 16. The CDR3 protein is CASARPGTGVGGQPQHF. DNA for the CDR3: TGTGCCAGCGCCCGACCCGGGACAGGGGTGGGGGGTCAGCCCCAGCATTTT.

As to this clonotype: Given a much more abundant clone one base away, this may be a read error. The chain couples TRBV7-9 to TRBJ2-5; 8 nucleotides align to TRBD2. Germline values: CDR1 SEHNR, CDR2 FQNEAQ (reference sequence). There are 13 residues in the CDR3. The CDR3 is CASIQREFEIQYF. In DNA, the CDR3 is TGTGCCAGCATCCAGCGGGAGTTCGAGATCCAGTACTTC.

This clonotype was seen more than once but under ten times. The rearrangement joins TRBV25-1 to TRBJ2-1; 8 bases agree with TRBD2. Trimming removed 6 bases from V and 2 bases from J; junction bases left unmatched: 0. The CDR3 is 13 amino acids. Germline V CDR1 and CDR2: MGHDK, SYGVNS. CDR3 sequence reads: CASRAGAYNEQFF. The DNA for the CDR3 is TGTGCCAGCAGAGCGGGAGCCTACAATGAGCAGTTCTTC.

At least ten counts were recorded for this clonotype. The V call is TRBV7-2, the J call TRBJ2-7; maybe TRBD2 (5 bases). The V gene's germline CDR1 is SGHTA and CDR2 FQGNSA. Between the trimmed V and J ends, which lost 1 base and 0 bases, there was a span of 10 bases. This CDR3 contains 15 residues. Here the CDR3 reads CASSLVGGISYEQYF. The CDR3 DNA is TGTGCCAGCAGCTTAGTAGGAGGCATCTCCTACGAGCAGTACTTC.

This clonotype showed up many times. V usage is TRBV2 and J usage is TRBJ1-4, with D uncertain. Trimming pared 6 bases from V and 5 bases from J, leaving 10 bases between. The CDR3 is 13 amino acids. Germline CDR1 reads SNHLY; CDR2 reads FYNNEI. CDR3: CASRAGRNEKLFF. The CDR3 nucleotides read TGTGCCAGCAGGGCGGGGAGAAATGAAAAACTGTTTTTT.

The V and J genes are TRBV5-1 and TRBJ2-5; D unclear. Trimming cost V 2 bases and J 5 bases, with 10 bases left between them. The CDR3 sequence is 13 residues long. Germline V gene data show CDR1 as SGHRS and CDR2 as YFSETQ. DNA of the CDR3: TGCGCCAGCAGCTTCGACGTGGGCGAGACCCAGTACTTC. Translated: CASSFDVGETQYF.

This clonotype was seen repeatedly, ten times or more. The chain couples TRBV28 to TRBJ1-1; a weak D match, TRBD1 (6 bases). The V gene's germline CDR1 is MDHEN and CDR2 SYDVKM. The CDR3 sequence is 18 residues long. V lost 1 base to trimming and J lost 3 bases, with 21 bases between them. The chain's CDR3 is CASSLLVGGRWTDTEAFF. CDR3 nucleotide sequence: TGTGCCAGCAGTTTATTGGTCGGGGGGCGGTGGACGGACACTGAAGCTTTCTTT.

This clonotype was counted between two and nine times. The rearrangement links TRBV4-2 to TRBJ2-7, with TRBD2 matching over 10 bases. Looked up from germline, CDR1 is LGHNA and CDR2 is YNFKEQ. The trim removed 0 bases at V and 3 bases at J, leaving 2 bases unmatched. This CDR3 comprises 15 residues. The CDR3 loop reads CASSQETSGNYEQYF. The CDR3 DNA is TGTGCCAGCAGCCAAGAAACTAGCGGGAACTACGAGCAGTACTTC.

The rearrangement uses TRBV5-5 and TRBJ2-7, with a weak D call TRBD2 (5 bases). Germline CDR1 is SGHKS and CDR2 is YYEKEE (reference sequence). The V and J ends lost 3 bases and 3 bases respectively, with 19 bases between them. The CDR3 has 16 amino acids. The CDR3 DNA reads as TGTGCCAGCAGCTGGGCCCCGAGGGTAGGAGGCTACGAGCAGTACTTC. Translation gives CASSWAPRVGGYEQYF.

There are many counts of this clonotype. J is TRBJ2-7 and V is TRBV28; 8 bases are a match to TRBD1. This CDR3 is 15 amino acids long. From germline, CDR1 is MDHEN and CDR2 SYDVKM. The trim removed 4 bases at V and 1 base at J, leaving 6 bases unmatched. In DNA, the CDR3 is TGTGCCAGCAGTTCGACAGGGGCGACATCCTACGAGCAGTACTTC. This gives the protein CASSSTGATSYEQYF.

There are a few counts of this clonotype. The chain is built from TRBV20-1 and TRBJ2-1, with TRBD2 matching over 13 bases. The CDR3 extends over 15 amino acids. The germline CDR1 and CDR2 sequences are DFQATT and SNEGSKA (reference sequence). Germline trimming cut 6 bases from V and 2 bases from J; bases unmatched to any gene: 4. The CDR3 DNA sequence: TGCAGTGCATGGACTAGCGGGAGCCCCTACAATGAGCAGTTCTTC. This gives the protein CSAWTSGSPYNEQFF.

This clonotype was seen a few times. The chain carries TRBV28 and TRBJ1-3; TRBD1 matches 9 bases. The CDR3 extends over 15 amino acids. Germline V gives CDR1 MDHEN, CDR2 SYDVKM. After removal of 6 bases from V and 3 bases from J, the junction contained 6 bases not matched to a gene. The CDR3 DNA reads as TGTGCCAGCAGGGAAGACAGGGGGGGTGGAAACACCATATATTTT. It yields the protein CASREDRGGGNTIYF.

As concerns this clonotype: This likely traces to a read error, being one base from a far larger clone. The V and J genes are TRBV11-2 and TRBJ1-1; 9 nucleotides align to TRBD1. CDR3 size: 14 residues. Germline values: CDR1 SGHAT, CDR2 FQNNGV. For the CDR3, the DNA is TGTGCCAGCAGCATCGGACAGGGGAACACTGAAGCTCTCTTT. Translated: CASSIGQGNTEALF.

Many counts were recorded for this clonotype. This chain joins TRBV28 and TRBJ1-1; D is unresolved. This CDR3 contains 11 residues. Trimming took 10 bases from V and 4 from J, leaving 10 bases between them. Germline V gene sequence: CDR1 MDHEN, CDR2 SYDVKM. The CDR3 DNA reads TGTGCCACCAGGAGGGCCACTGAAGCTTTCTTT. Translation gives CATRRATEAFF. Using reference TRBV28 and TRBJ1-1 for the parts outside the CDR3, the full variable domain is DVKVTQSSRYLVKRTGEKVFLECVQDMDHENMFWYRQDPGLGLRLIYFSYDVKMKEKGDIPEGYSVSREKKERFSLILESASTNQTSMYLCATRRATEAFFGQGTRLTVV.

In this sample, this clonotype turned up many times. The chain recombines TRBV28 with TRBJ1-2; D ambiguous. Trimming took 5 bases from V and 9 from J, leaving 31 bases between them. The V gene's germline CDR1 is MDHEN and CDR2 SYDVKM. This CDR3 comprises 18 residues. The CDR3 protein is CASSPFSGWRIWEGSYTF. CDR3 in DNA: TGTGCCAGCAGTCCTTTTTCCGGGTGGCGCATTTGGGAGGGCAGCTACACCTTC.

This clonotype was counted ten times or more. This chain joins TRBV6-1 and TRBJ1-5; 7 positions match TRBD1. After removal of 8 bases from V and 6 bases from J, the junction contained 7 bases not matched to a gene. Germline V gives CDR1 MNHNS, CDR2 SASEGT. This CDR3 region has 13 residues. CDR3 in DNA: TGTGCCAGCGGGGGGAACAGGGGTCAGCCCCAGCATTTT. This gives the protein CASGGNRGQPQHF.

The rearrangement links TRBV5-1 to TRBJ1-6; D is undetermined. This CDR3 region has 14 residues. V was clipped by 2 bases and J by 7 bases, with 10 bases between them. CDR1 SGHRS and CDR2 YFSETQ come from the germline V gene. The CDR3 DNA is TGCGCCAGCAGCTTTTCGACCCCAAATTCACCCCTCCACTTT. Translated: CASSFSTPNSPLHF. Filled out from reference TRBV5-1 and TRBJ1-6, the complete variable domain reads KAGVTQTPRYLIKTRGQQVTLSCSPISGHRSVSWYQQTPGQGLQFLFEYFSETQRNKGNFPGRFSGRQFSNSRSEMNVSTLELGDSALYLCASSFSTPNSPLHFGNGTRLTVT.

V gene TRBV7-9 combines with J gene TRBJ2-7, with 10 bases fitting TRBD2. This CDR3 comprises 18 residues. The germline CDR1 and CDR2 sequences are SEHNR and FQNEAQ (reference sequence). After removal of 3 bases from V and 1 base from J, the junction contained 12 bases not matched to a gene. DNA of the CDR3: TGTGCCAGCAGCTTGACCCGGCCTAGCGGGAGCGCTTCCTACGAGCAGTACTTC. Protein sequence: CASSLTRPSGSASYEQYF.